This passage covers 14 T cell receptor beta chains from one sample sequenced in a study of cytomegalovirus exposure and HLA in healthy donors. Data came from immunoSEQ multiplex PCR; TCRdb stores just in-frame clones and leaves some out. The sample lists about 160,000 clones, approximately 87% occurring once. The sequencing input was PBMCs. Every receptor here comes from a woman aged 30 to 39 in good health and CMV-seronegative.

CDR3 loop: CASSLTQENYGYTF. The CDR3 DNA reads TGTGCCAGCAGTTTAACTCAGGAGAACTATGGCTACACCTTC. The J gene is TRBJ1-2, the V gene TRBV28, with D unclear. The CDR3 contains 14 residues. Deletions cut 2 bases from V and 2 bases from J, with 9 bases between. Germline assignment: CDR1 MDHEN and CDR2 SYDVKM.

A single count supports this clone. This chain connects TRBV27 to TRBJ2-7; 11 nucleotides align to TRBD1. Germline V lookup: CDR1 MNHEY, CDR2 SMNVEV (reference sequence). The CDR3 runs 17 residues. After removal of 5 bases from V and 7 bases from J, the junction contained 16 bases not matched to a gene. CDR3 protein: CASSPLFPGQGVWEQYF. The CDR3, as DNA: TGTGCCAGCAGTCCGCTTTTCCCGGGACAGGGGGTCTGGGAGCAGTACTTC.

The chain is built from TRBV6-6 and TRBJ2-2; the D call may be TRBD1 or TRBD2 (5 bases each). CDR1 and CDR2 (germline): MNHNY, SVGAGI (reference sequence). Trimming stripped 6 bases from V and 5 bases from J, with 13 bases between. This CDR3 is 14 amino acids long. The CDR3 here is CASSPGRQTGELFF. The DNA for the CDR3 is TGTGCCAGCAGCCCGGGACGGCAAACCGGGGAGCTGTTTTTT.

CDR3 in DNA: TGTGCCAGCAGCCAACTTTTGTTGTACGAGCAGTACTTC. This gives the protein CASSQLLLYEQYF. The chain carries TRBV4-2 and TRBJ2-7; D uncertain. Germline CDR1 reads LGHNA; CDR2 reads YNFKEQ. V was pared by 2 bases and J by 4 bases, with 9 bases between. The CDR3 has 13 amino acids.

The chain employs TRBV6-6 and TRBJ2-5; tentative D call: TRBD2 (6 bases). Germline V gives CDR1 MNHNY, CDR2 SVGAGI (reference sequence). The CDR3 is 14 residues long. V was shortened by 2 bases and J by 4 bases, with 11 bases between the two germline ends. CDR3 sequence (DNA): TGTGCCAGCAGTTACCGTCCGGGAGCAGAGACCCAGTACTTC. Its translation is CASSYRPGAETQYF.

The rearrangement links TRBV19 to TRBJ1-5, with D unresolved. This CDR3 region has 15 residues. Per the germline V gene, CDR1 is LNHDA and CDR2 is SQIVND (reference sequence). Trimming took 4 bases from V and 3 from J, leaving 13 bases between them. The CDR3 sequence: CASSNSPGINQPQHF. The CDR3, as DNA: TGTGCCAGTAGTAATAGCCCCGGAATCAATCAGCCCCAGCATTTT.

The chain has TRBV4-3 and TRBJ2-5; D is perhaps TRBD2 (6 bases). The ends were cut back, 5 bases at V and 2 bases at J, with 12 bases in the middle. This CDR3 is 14 amino acids long. CDR1 is LGHNA and CDR2 is YSLEER in the germline V gene. The CDR3 nucleotides read TGCGCCAGCAGCTACTCCGGGACTCAAGAGACCCAGTACTTC. Protein product: CASSYSGTQETQYF.

This clone was found once. The chain combines TRBV7-2 with TRBJ2-6; 7 nucleotides line up with TRBD2. The CDR3 covers 13 residues. J gave up 2 bases and V 10 bases, and 2 bases lay outside the gene matches. Per germline, CDR1 SGHTA and CDR2 FQGNSA. Written as DNA, the CDR3 is TGTGCCACAGCGGGAACTGGGGCCAACGTCCTGACTTTC. Encoded protein: CATAGTGANVLTF.

Of note for this clone: Other nucleotide sequences from this sample produce the same CDR3. The rearrangement links TRBV27 to TRBJ1-1; D is undetermined. Trimming cost V 2 bases and J 1 base, with 5 bases left between them. Per germline, CDR1 MNHEY and CDR2 SMNVEV (reference sequence). The CDR3 is 13 residues long. The CDR3 DNA reads TGTGCCAGCAGTTTAGGAGGGAACACTGAAGCTTTCTTT. Protein: CASSLGGNTEAFF.

The V call is TRBV4-3, the J call TRBJ1-2; no clear D gene. Trimming removed 4 bases from V and 5 bases from J, with 17 bases in between. The CDR3 extends over 15 amino acids. CDR1 is LGHNA and CDR2 is YSLEER in the germline V gene. The CDR3 bases are TGCGCCAGCAGCCCAAGTAGGGTTCTTGGTTATGGCTACACCTTC. This encodes CASSPSRVLGYGYTF.

This chain uses TRBV5-6 with TRBJ1-6; TRBD1 agrees at 7 bases. This CDR3 contains 13 residues. Germline V gene data show CDR1 as SGHDT and CDR2 as YYEEEE. V shed 2 bases and J 15 bases; nucleotides not matched to a gene: 8. CDR3 DNA: TGTGCCAGCAGCTTACCAAACAGGGGCCTCCTCCACTTT. Protein sequence: CASSLPNRGLLHF.

The V and J genes are TRBV29-1 and TRBJ2-7; 7 positions match TRBD2. Trimming at V came to 7 bases and at J to 3 bases, leaving 3 bases not matched to a gene. The germline V gene has CDR1 SQVTM and CDR2 ANQGSEA. The CDR3 spans 11 residues. The CDR3, as DNA: TGCAGCGCAGGGAGGGGCTACGAGCAGTACTTC. Its protein is CSAGRGYEQYF.

This clone was seen just once. J is TRBJ2-5 and V is TRBV7-8; perhaps TRBD2 as D (6 bases). The V gene lost 7 bases and the J gene lost 5 bases, with 14 bases spanning the gap. Germline-derived CDR1 and CDR2 are SGHVS and FQNEAQ. The CDR3 sequence is 13 residues long. The chain's CDR3 is CASTKLEGETQYF. DNA of the CDR3: TGTGCCAGCACCAAATTGGAGGGGGAGACCCAGTACTTC.

DNA of the CDR3: TGTGCCAGCAGCTTAGAGGCCTCCGCTGGGTATGGCTACACCTTC. Its protein is CASSLEASAGYGYTF. The gene calls are TRBV7-2 and TRBJ1-2; no reliable D call. V gave up 1 base and J gave up 5 bases, with 14 bases separating them. In germline, CDR1 is SGHTA, CDR2 FQGNSA. This CDR3 has 15 residues.